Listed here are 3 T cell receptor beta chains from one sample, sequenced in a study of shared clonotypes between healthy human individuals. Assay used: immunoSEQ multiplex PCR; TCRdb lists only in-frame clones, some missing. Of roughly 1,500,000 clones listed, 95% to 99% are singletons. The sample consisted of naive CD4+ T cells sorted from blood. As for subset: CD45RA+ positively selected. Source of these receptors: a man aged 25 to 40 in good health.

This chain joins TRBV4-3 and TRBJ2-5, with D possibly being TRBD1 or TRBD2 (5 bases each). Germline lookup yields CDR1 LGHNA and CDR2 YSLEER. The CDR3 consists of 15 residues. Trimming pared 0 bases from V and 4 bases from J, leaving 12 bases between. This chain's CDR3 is CASSQESRGSETQYF. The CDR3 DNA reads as TGCGCCAGCAGCCAAGAATCCCGGGGCTCAGAGACCCAGTACTTC.

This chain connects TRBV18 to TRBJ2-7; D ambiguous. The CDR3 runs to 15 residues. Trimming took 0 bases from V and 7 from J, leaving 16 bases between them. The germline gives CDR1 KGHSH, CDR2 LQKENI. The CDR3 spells CASSPPSGSVREQYF. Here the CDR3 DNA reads TGTGCCAGCTCACCACCATCAGGATCGGTCAGGGAGCAGTACTTC.

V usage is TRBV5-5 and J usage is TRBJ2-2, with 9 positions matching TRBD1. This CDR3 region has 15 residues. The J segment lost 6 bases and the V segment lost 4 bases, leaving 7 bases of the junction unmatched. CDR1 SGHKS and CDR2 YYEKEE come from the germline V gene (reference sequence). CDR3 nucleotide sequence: TGTGCCAGCAGCCCGGGACAGGGCTCATCCGGGGAGCTGTTTTTT. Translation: CASSPGQGSSGELFF.